Each of the 31 T cell receptor beta chains below was sequenced from the same sample in a study of PD-1 blockade in classical Hodgkin lymphoma. This table comes from immunoSEQ multiplex PCR, and its TCRdb copy is limited to in-frame clones, with some not included. The repertoire holds over 7,500 clones, with 70% to 80% as singletons. All the patients suffered relapse after autologous stem cell transplantation, and brentuximab vedotin exposure differed. Starting with thawed PBMCs, CD4+ T cells were purified by magnetic negative selection. The source was CD4+ T cells from blood, collected at baseline. The receptors come from a human donor with classical Hodgkin lymphoma.

This clone was seen only a few times. The gene calls are TRBV27 and TRBJ1-4; D gene uncertain. Per the germline V gene, CDR1 is MNHEY and CDR2 is SMNVEV (reference sequence). Trimming removed 2 bases at V and 7 bases at J, with 14 bases between. The CDR3 runs to 15 residues. The CDR3: CASSLIPVGREKLFF. As DNA, the CDR3 is TGTGCCAGCAGTTTAATCCCCGTTGGTCGTGAAAAACTGTTTTTT.

The chain joins TRBV29-1 to TRBJ2-1; D not certain. The CDR3 has 13 residues. V was pared by 1 base and J by 9 bases, with 13 bases between. CDR1 is SQVTM and CDR2 is ANQGSEA in the germline V gene. The CDR3 loop reads CSVEVRYKGEQFF. DNA of the CDR3: TGCAGCGTTGAAGTGCGATACAAGGGTGAGCAGTTCTTC.

The chain couples TRBV18 to TRBJ2-4; 10 nucleotides align to TRBD1. The CDR3 contains 16 residues. CDR1 is KGHSH, CDR2 LQKENI, per germline. Trimming took 3 bases from V and 5 from J; bases not matched to a gene: 7. The CDR3 protein is CASSPKDRGLENIQYF. The CDR3 coding sequence is TGTGCCAGCTCACCGAAAGACAGGGGGCTGGAAAACATTCAGTACTTC.

In this sample, this clone turned up once. The chain has TRBV6-1 and TRBJ2-1; no clear D. V was pared by 7 bases and J by 0 bases, with 7 bases between. Germline CDR1 is MNHNS and CDR2 is SASEGT. The CDR3 loop spans 13 amino acids. CDR3 coding DNA: TGTGCCAGCATGATGGCCTCCTACAATGAGCAGTTCTTC. It translates to CASMMASYNEQFF.

The chain joins TRBV27 to TRBJ2-6, with no clear D. This CDR3 has 16 amino acids. V was shortened by 4 bases and J by 0 bases, with 10 bases between the two germline ends. Germline-derived CDR1 and CDR2 are MNHEY and SMNVEV (reference sequence). DNA for the CDR3: TGTGCCAGCAGTTCAGGCACCTTCTCTGGGGCCAACGTCCTGACTTTC. Protein sequence: CASSSGTFSGANVLTF. Using reference TRBV27 and TRBJ2-6 for the parts outside the CDR3, the full variable domain is EAQVTQNPRYLITVTGKKLTVTCSQNMNHEYMSWYRQDPGLGLRQIYYSMNVEVTDKGDVPEGYKVSRKEKRNFPLILESPSPNQTSLYFCASSSGTFSGANVLTFGAGSRLTVL.

The chain combines TRBV16 with TRBJ2-3; 9 positions match TRBD1. CDR3 length: 13 residues. The germline V gene has CDR1 KGHSY and CDR2 FQNENV. V was clipped by 5 bases and J by 5 bases; unmatched bases: 2. The CDR3 DNA follows: TGTGCCAGCAGCGCGGACAGGGGAGATACGCAGTATTTT. Translation: CASSADRGDTQYF.

The chain has TRBV29-1 and TRBJ2-4; D not certain. Trimming cost V 3 bases and J 7 bases, with 10 bases left between them. The CDR3 contains 12 residues. Germline-derived CDR1 and CDR2 are SQVTM and ANQGSEA. The CDR3 nucleotides read TGCAGCGTTGATACAGCGCCGAACATTCAGTACTTC. This codes for CSVDTAPNIQYF. Using reference TRBV29-1 and TRBJ2-4 for the parts outside the CDR3, the full variable domain is SAVISQKPSRDICQRGTSLTIQCQVDSQVTMMFWYRQQPGQSLTLIATANQGSEATYESGFVIDKFPISRPNLTFSTLTVSNMSPEDSSIYLCSVDTAPNIQYFGAGTRLSVL.

CDR3 loop: CASSSDLEGEQYF. The CDR3 nucleotides read TGTGCCAGCAGCTCGGACTTAGAGGGCGAGCAGTACTTC. V gene TRBV9 combines with J gene TRBJ2-7; a weak D match, TRBD2 (5 bases). The CDR3 covers 13 residues. The germline V gene encodes CDR1 SGDLS and CDR2 YYNGEE. The V end lost 4 bases, the J end lost 6 bases, and 14 bases lay between the germline ends.

This clone was observed a handful of times. The chain links TRBV5-4 to TRBJ2-5, with D tentatively TRBD1 (5 bases). Trimming left V 0 bases short and J 2 bases short, with 8 bases between. The CDR3 runs 14 residues. Per germline, CDR1 SGHNT and CDR2 YYREEE (reference sequence). The CDR3 bases are TGTGCCAGCAGCTTGGGTAGGGGTCAAGAGACCCAGTACTTC. Its translation is CASSLGRGQETQYF.

This clone was counted only a few times. This chain uses TRBV23-1 with TRBJ2-1; 9 bases are a match to TRBD2. TRBV23-1 is an ORF; its function is uncertain. The CDR3 has 20 amino acids. The V and J ends lost 0 bases and 8 bases, in that order; junction bases with no gene match: 20. CDR3 nucleotide sequence: TGCGCCAGCAGTCAATCGCGGTTGGCGGGAGGGTGGAGCCCAACTGATGAGCAGTTCTTC. Translation: CASSQSRLAGGWSPTDEQFF.

The V call is TRBV19, the J call TRBJ2-7; maybe TRBD1 (6 bases). In germline, CDR1 is LNHDA, CDR2 SQIVND (reference sequence). V lost 6 bases and J 2 bases, leaving 14 bases between the germline ends. The CDR3 spans 14 residues. This CDR3 is CASSTGLVPYEQYF. CDR3 DNA: TGTGCCAGTAGCACAGGGTTAGTTCCCTACGAGCAGTACTTC.

This clone came up a few times. This chain connects TRBV10-3 to TRBJ1-2; no clear D gene. This CDR3 has 14 amino acids. V was cut by 7 bases and J by 4 bases, with 16 bases left in between. Germline V gene data show CDR1 as ENHRY and CDR2 as SYGVKD. The CDR3 DNA sequence: TGTGCCATCACCGCCGGCCAAATGGGCTATGGCTACACCTTC. It specifies CAITAGQMGYGYTF.

This clone showed up just a few times. The chain links TRBV7-9 to TRBJ2-1; 8 bases match TRBD2. This CDR3 contains 16 residues. The germline gives CDR1 SEHNR, CDR2 FQNEAQ (reference sequence). V shed 5 bases, J shed 6 bases, and the junction held 12 bases outside the gene matches. The CDR3 nucleotides are TGTGCCAGCAGCCCCTCGCCGGGACTAGTCGGCAATGAGCAGTTCTTC. Amino acid sequence: CASSPSPGLVGNEQFF.

V gene TRBV7-9 combines with J gene TRBJ1-6; a weak D match, TRBD1 (6 bases). Trimming took 2 bases from V and 2 from J, leaving 13 bases between them. The CDR3 spans 17 residues. Germline V gives CDR1 SEHNR, CDR2 FQNEAQ (reference sequence). CDR3 amino acids: CASSLWQGIAYNSPLHF. The CDR3 region has the DNA TGTGCCAGCAGCTTATGGCAGGGGATAGCCTATAATTCACCCCTCCACTTT.

The chain links TRBV30 to TRBJ2-7; 14 bases line up with TRBD2. The CDR3 is made up of 14 amino acids. V lost 4 bases and J lost 5; bases outside the gene matches: 4. CDR1 GTSNPN and CDR2 SVGIG come from the germline V gene (reference sequence). CDR3 loop: CAWNRLAGGDEQYF. DNA for the CDR3: TGTGCCTGGAATAGACTAGCGGGAGGGGACGAGCAGTACTTC.

The rearrangement uses TRBV7-9 and TRBJ1-4; 8 bases are a match to TRBD1. The CDR3 spans 18 residues. Germline-derived CDR1 and CDR2 are SEHNR and FQNEAQ (reference sequence). With V trimmed by 5 bases and J by 0 bases, 11 bases remained unmatched. CDR3 DNA: TGTGCCAGCAGCACTGGACAGGGCCGGGGTGCAACTAATGAAAAACTGTTTTTT. Its translation: CASSTGQGRGATNEKLFF.

The V call is TRBV29-1, the J call TRBJ2-5, with 7 bases aligning to TRBD2. The DNA matches TRBJ2-7 better at its end, which makes the J call doubtful. This CDR3 has 12 residues. Germline-derived CDR1 and CDR2 are SQVTM and ANQGSEA. CDR3 residues: CSVGEGIHEQYF. Written as DNA, the CDR3 is TGCAGCGTTGGGGAGGGGATCCACGAGCAGTACTTC.

As DNA, the CDR3 is TGCGCCAGCAGCCAAGGAGGACACACCCTTCTTGAAAAACTGTTTTTT. This translates into CASSQGGHTLLEKLFF. V is TRBV4-1 and J is TRBJ1-4; TRBD1 is a possible D gene (5 bases). The V end was cut by 1 base, the J end by 7 bases, with 16 bases between. CDR1 and CDR2 (germline): MGHRA, YSYEKL. The CDR3 sequence is 16 residues long.

This clone has more than one count but fewer than ten. The chain uses TRBV6-6 and TRBJ1-1; perhaps TRBD1 as D (5 bases). V was pared by 4 bases and J by 7 bases, with 19 bases between. Germline loops: CDR1 MNHNY, CDR2 SVGAGI (reference sequence). The CDR3 spans 15 residues. In DNA, the CDR3 is TGTGCCAGCAGTTCGGGACGGTCAGTTGTAGATGAAGCTTTCTTT. This codes for CASSSGRSVVDEAFF.

The chain combines TRBV5-1 with TRBJ2-2, with 12 bases matching TRBD1. Germline CDR1 is SGHRS and CDR2 is YFSETQ. The trim removed 4 bases at V and 5 bases at J, leaving 6 bases unmatched. This CDR3 contains 16 residues. The CDR3 reads CASSRGQGAYTGELFF. The CDR3 DNA is TGCGCCAGCAGCCGGGGACAGGGGGCGTATACCGGGGAGCTGTTTTTT.

The chain is built from TRBV14 and TRBJ1-1; no definite D call. Between the trimmed V and J ends, which lost 0 bases and 10 bases, there was a span of 12 bases. From germline, CDR1 is SGHDN and CDR2 FVKESK. This CDR3 is 13 amino acids long. The CDR3 sequence is CASSQDRGLRAFF. The CDR3 DNA is TGTGCCAGCAGCCAAGATCGAGGGTTGAGAGCTTTCTTT.

The chain recombines TRBV7-9 with TRBJ1-1, with D tentatively TRBD1 (6 bases). Germline V CDR1 and CDR2: SEHNR, FQNEAQ (reference sequence). The CDR3 loop spans 15 amino acids. Trimming left V 5 bases short and J 0 bases short, with 13 bases between. The DNA for the CDR3 is TGTGCCAGCAGCACCCGGACAGATTTGAACACTGAAGCTTTCTTT. Encoded protein: CASSTRTDLNTEAFF.

This chain links TRBV9 with TRBJ1-2, with 7 bases matching TRBD1. The ends lost 4 bases at V and 0 bases at J; junction bases unmatched: 6. From germline, CDR1 is SGDLS and CDR2 YYNGEE. The CDR3 extends over 15 amino acids. In DNA form, the CDR3 reads TGTGCCAGCAGCCTAGGGACAGCAACTAACTATGGCTACACCTTC. Protein sequence: CASSLGTATNYGYTF.

This rearrangement joins TRBV6-5 to TRBJ2-7; D gene unclear. Germline V gives CDR1 MNHEY, CDR2 SVGAGI. Deletions cut 8 bases from V and 4 bases from J, with 21 bases between. The CDR3 length is 15 residues. The CDR3 region has the DNA TGTGCCAGCTGCCCGAGCATTTGGTCCGGGTACGAGCAGTACTTC. Encoded protein: CASCPSIWSGYEQYF.

The chain has TRBV19 and TRBJ2-7, with TRBD1 matching 7 bases. The CDR3 runs 14 residues. Germline-derived CDR1 and CDR2 are LNHDA and SQIVND (reference sequence). V trimming: 8 bases; J trimming: 9 bases; junction bases outside the gene matches: 16. This CDR3 reads CASSSGQATRGQYF. CDR3 nucleotides: TGTGCCAGTTCCTCCGGACAGGCGACCCGGGGGCAGTACTTC.

The genes are TRBV7-9 and TRBJ2-5, with 7 bases that match TRBD1. The CDR3 loop spans 15 amino acids. Germline lookup yields CDR1 SEHNR and CDR2 FQNEAQ (reference sequence). Trimming at V came to 5 bases and at J to 5 bases, leaving 11 bases not matched to a gene. The CDR3 protein is CASSPETGTIETQYF. CDR3 DNA: TGTGCCAGCAGCCCTGAGACAGGGACAATTGAGACCCAGTACTTC.

The V gene is TRBV6-5, the J gene TRBJ2-1, with TRBD2 matching 7 bases. Germline V gene sequence: CDR1 MNHEY, CDR2 SVGAGI. Trimming cost V 7 bases and J 5 bases; bases outside gene matches: 11. The CDR3 length is 15 residues. The DNA for the CDR3 is TGTGCCAGCACCCCCACCTGGGGGGGGAACAATGAGCAGTTCTTC. This encodes CASTPTWGGNNEQFF.

The sample holds a few counts of this clone. V is TRBV5-1 and J is TRBJ2-3; 14 nucleotides match TRBD2. Per germline, CDR1 SGHRS and CDR2 YFSETQ. The CDR3 extends over 18 amino acids. V dropped 0 bases and J dropped 2; count of bases not matched to a gene: 5. CDR3 region: CASSLALGLAGDTDTQYF. The CDR3 DNA is TGCGCCAGCAGCTTGGCCCTGGGACTAGCGGGAGACACAGATACGCAGTATTTT.

The chain combines TRBV5-4 with TRBJ2-4; 8 bases align to TRBD2. Trimming took 3 bases from V and 3 from J; bases not matched to a gene: 5. Germline-derived CDR1 and CDR2 are SGHNT and YYREEE (reference sequence). The CDR3 is made up of 15 amino acids. CDR3 nucleotides: TGTGCCAGCAGCTCGAAACTAGCGGACAAAAACATTCAGTACTTC. It yields the protein CASSSKLADKNIQYF. Using reference TRBV5-4 and TRBJ2-4 for the parts outside the CDR3, the full variable domain is ETGVTQSPTHLIKTRGQQVTLRCSSQSGHNTVSWYQQALGQGPQFIFQYYREEENGRGNFPPRFSGLQFPNYSSELNVNALELDDSALYLCASSSKLADKNIQYFGAGTRLSVL.

The rearrangement uses TRBV5-4 and TRBJ1-3; D not certain. The CDR3 spans 14 residues. The V and J ends lost 4 bases and 0 bases respectively, with 8 bases between them. The germline CDR1 and CDR2 sequences are SGHNT and YYREEE (reference sequence). In DNA form, the CDR3 reads TGTGCCAGCAGCCCCACGCCCTCTGGAAACACCATATATTTT. This codes for CASSPTPSGNTIYF. Drawing the rest from reference TRBV5-4 and TRBJ1-3, the complete variable domain is ETGVTQSPTHLIKTRGQQVTLRCSSQSGHNTVSWYQQALGQGPQFIFQYYREEENGRGNFPPRFSGLQFPNYSSELNVNALELDDSALYLCASSPTPSGNTIYFGEGSWLTVV.

This rearrangement joins TRBV5-5 to TRBJ2-1, with a weak D call TRBD2 (5 bases). V was shortened by 4 bases and J by 7 bases, with 9 bases between the two germline ends. Germline lookup yields CDR1 SGHKS and CDR2 YYEKEE (reference sequence). The CDR3 extends over 12 amino acids. CDR3 DNA: TGTGCCAGCAGCCAGACTATTAATGAGCAGTTCTTC. Its translation: CASSQTINEQFF. The variable domain in full, with the rest retrieved from reference TRBV5-5 and TRBJ2-1, is DAGVTQSPTHLIKTRGQQVTLRCSPISGHKSVSWYQQVLGQGPQFIFQYYEKEERGRGNFPDRFSARQFPNYSSELNVNALLLGDSALYLCASSQTINEQFFGPGTRLTVL.